The next 4 T cell receptor beta chains were all read from a single sample in a study of T cells after yellow fever vaccination. TCRdb redid the calling of the 5' RACE reads with MiXCR, one entry per CDR3 protein. This repertoire shows hundreds of thousands of distinct CDR3 sequences, 20% to 25% found once; its top ten account for roughly a sixth. This material consisted of PBMCs, taken 21 days after the first yellow fever vaccination. All receptors come from a man younger than 35 who received the YFV17D yellow fever vaccine.

This clonotype was found a few times. V gene TRBV6-2 or TRBV6-3 combines with J gene TRBJ2-7; D perhaps matches TRBD2 (6 bases). The CDR3 is made up of 13 amino acids. Looked up from germline, CDR1 is MNHEY and CDR2 is SVGEGT. The V end lost 7 bases, the J end lost 4 bases, and 14 bases lay between the germline ends. The CDR3 sequence: CASNTAGGYEQYF. The CDR3 region has the DNA TGTGCCAGCAATACCGCCGGGGGTTACGAGCAGTACTTC.

This clonotype appeared a few times. V is TRBV7-2 and J is TRBJ1-5, with D possibly TRBD1 on 5 matching bases. CDR1 is SGHTA, CDR2 FQGNSA, per germline. This CDR3 spans 14 amino acids. The V gene lost 2 bases and the J gene lost 6 bases, with 11 bases spanning the gap. CDR3 sequence reads: CASSLSGVIQPQHF. The CDR3 DNA sequence: TGTGCCAGCAGCTTATCGGGGGTTATTCAGCCCCAGCATTTT.

Only a few counts were recorded for this clonotype. The V and J genes are TRBV20-1 and TRBJ1-1; 7 bases fit TRBD1. The CDR3 covers 17 residues. Germline values: CDR1 DFQATT, CDR2 SNEGSKA (reference sequence). The V gene end was trimmed by 0 bases and the J gene end by 0 bases; junction bases not matched to a gene: 10. As DNA, the CDR3 is TGCAGTGCTAGAGATCTTCGGGGGGGACAGTTGAACACTGAAGCTTTCTTT. Its protein product is CSARDLRGGQLNTEAFF.

The chain employs TRBV11-1 and TRBJ1-4; TRBD1 is a possible D gene (6 bases). Trimming shortened V by 0 bases and J by 0 bases, and 20 bases separated the two germline ends. CDR3 length: 20 residues. Germline assignment: CDR1 SGHAT and CDR2 FQDESV (reference sequence). CDR3 bases: TGTGCCAGCAGCTTAGCGGAGGGACACCCTACTAGTGCAACTAATGAAAAACTGTTTTTT. It codes for CASSLAEGHPTSATNEKLFF.